The present TCR beta chain was sequenced within a study of shared clonotypes between healthy human individuals. Measured with immunoSEQ multiplex PCR; TCRdb has only the in-frame clones, and not every one. The sample contains 2 million to 2.5 million clones, 85% to 95% of which appear only once. Material for sequencing was naive CD4+ T cells from PBMCs. The sample's subset: CD45RA+ positively selected. The receptor comes from a man aged 18 to 35 in good health. Some clones in this sample may be carry-over from other donors' samples.

CDR3 sequence reads: CASSSVEGDSYEQYF. CDR3 sequence (DNA): TGTGCCAGTAGTTCTGTCGAGGGAGACTCCTACGAGCAGTACTTC. This sequence joins TRBV19 and TRBJ2-7; TRBD2 might be the D (5 bases). Looked up from germline, CDR1 is LNHDA and CDR2 is SQIVND (reference sequence). Trimming pared 5 bases from V and 0 bases from J, leaving 14 bases between. This CDR3 is built from 15 residues.